The clone carrying this T cell receptor (beta chain) occurred a few times. This sample is part of a study of blood T cell repertoires in COVID-19. About the study: From the United States, Italy and Spain came samples of acute and convalescent COVID-19. The analysed material was cDNA or gDNA that came from T cells, B-cell-depleted T cells, or PBMCs.

In the authors' methods: Reference gene primers were amplified, and this amplification served to estimate nucleated cell counts. Method: immunoSEQ multiplex PCR; TCRdb's copy keeps in-frame clones and lacks some. V, J and clone size are those of that table, while D and trimming were read from the DNA. The repertoire holds 210,000 or so clones, with approximately 80% as singletons. V lost 2 bases and J lost 7, with 5 bases in between. Germline loops: CDR1 SEHNR, CDR2 FQNEAQ (reference sequence). The CDR3 consists of 11 residues. V gene TRBV7-9 combines with J gene TRBJ1-1; D not certain. Sequenced input: peripheral blood. The sequence was collected from a human donor in a cohort sampled during active COVID-19. CDR3 nucleotides: TGTGCCAGCAGCTTAATCAGTGAAGCTTTCTTT. It yields the protein CASSLISEAFF.